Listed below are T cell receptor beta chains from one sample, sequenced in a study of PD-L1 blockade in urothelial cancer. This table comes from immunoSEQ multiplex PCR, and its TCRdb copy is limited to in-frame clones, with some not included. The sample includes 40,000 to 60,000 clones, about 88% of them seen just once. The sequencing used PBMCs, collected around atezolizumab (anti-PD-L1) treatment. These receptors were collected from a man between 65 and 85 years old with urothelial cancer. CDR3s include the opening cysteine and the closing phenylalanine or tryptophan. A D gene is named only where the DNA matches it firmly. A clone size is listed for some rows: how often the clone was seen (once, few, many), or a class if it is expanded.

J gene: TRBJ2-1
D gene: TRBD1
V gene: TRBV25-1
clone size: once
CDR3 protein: CASSLGQGSYNEQFF
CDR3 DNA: TGTGCCAGCAGTTTAGGACAGGGGTCCTACAATGAGCAGTTCTTC

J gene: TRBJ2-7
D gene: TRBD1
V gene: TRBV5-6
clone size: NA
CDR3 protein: CASSEDRSTYEQYF
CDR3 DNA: TGTGCCAGCAGCGAGGACAGGTCCACCTACGAGCAGTACTTC

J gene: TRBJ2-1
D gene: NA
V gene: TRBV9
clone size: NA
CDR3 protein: CASSVDQRGEQFF
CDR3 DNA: TGTGCCAGCAGCGTAGATCAAAGGGGTGAGCAGTTCTTC

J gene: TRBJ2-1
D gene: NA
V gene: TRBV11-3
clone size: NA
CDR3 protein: CASSLRTVVELGYNEQFF
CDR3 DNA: TGTGCCAGCAGCTTAAGGACAGTCGTTGAGCTCGGCTACAATGAGCAGTTCTTC

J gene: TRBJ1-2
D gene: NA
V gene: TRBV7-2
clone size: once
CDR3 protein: CASSSNQGLVVNYGYTF
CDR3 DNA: TGTGCCAGCAGCTCAAATCAGGGTTTGGTTGTGAACTATGGCTACACCTTC

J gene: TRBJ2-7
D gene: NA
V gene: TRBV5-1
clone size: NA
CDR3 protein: CASSLVGSYEQYF
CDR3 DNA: TGCGCCAGCAGCTTGGTCGGCTCCTACGAGCAGTACTTC

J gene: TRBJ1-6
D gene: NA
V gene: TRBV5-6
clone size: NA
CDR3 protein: CASSLGQDYNSPLHF
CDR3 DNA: TGTGCCAGCAGCTTAGGACAAGACTATAATTCACCCCTCCACTTT

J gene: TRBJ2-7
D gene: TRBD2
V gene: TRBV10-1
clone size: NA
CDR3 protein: CASSGTSGGLQRIKLSYEQYF
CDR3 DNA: TGCGCCAGCAGTGGGACTAGCGGGGGGCTCCAGAGAATTAAGTTGTCCTACGAGCAGTACTTC

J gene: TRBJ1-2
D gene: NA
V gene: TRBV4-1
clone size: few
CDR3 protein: CASSQEKDRSYGYTF
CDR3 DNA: TGCGCCAGCAGCCAAGAAAAGGACAGAAGCTATGGCTACACCTTC

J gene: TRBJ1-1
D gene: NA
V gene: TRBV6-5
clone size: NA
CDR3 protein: CASSYEGNTEAFF
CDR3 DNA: TGTGCCAGCAGTTACGAGGGGAACACTGAAGCTTTCTTT

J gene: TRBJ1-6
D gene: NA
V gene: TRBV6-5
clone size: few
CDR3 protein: CASSRTQENSPLHF
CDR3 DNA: TGTGCCAGCAGCCGGACACAGGAAAATTCACCCCTCCACTTT

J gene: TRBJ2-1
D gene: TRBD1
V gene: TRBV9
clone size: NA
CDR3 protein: CASSVVPKGTGNNEQFF
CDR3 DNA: TGTGCCAGCAGCGTAGTGCCCAAAGGGACAGGTAACAATGAGCAGTTCTTC

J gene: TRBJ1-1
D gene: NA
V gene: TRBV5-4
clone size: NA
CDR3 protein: CASSIGTIGTEAFF
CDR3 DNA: TGTGCCAGCAGCATCGGGACTATTGGGACTGAAGCTTTCTTT

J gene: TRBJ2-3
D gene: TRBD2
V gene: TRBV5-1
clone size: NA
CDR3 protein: CASSLGLAGGDTQYF
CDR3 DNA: TGCGCCAGCAGCCTGGGACTAGCGGGAGGAGATACGCAGTATTTT

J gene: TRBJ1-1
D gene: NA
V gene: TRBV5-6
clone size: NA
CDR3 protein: CASSLTGWFRTEAFF
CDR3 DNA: TGTGCCAGCAGCTTAACAGGTTGGTTTCGGACTGAAGCTTTCTTT